This TCR beta chain was found in a study of STAT5B mutations in CD4+ large granular lymphocyte leukemia (dated by TCRdb to 2022 to 2024). At the level of the whole study: Among the healthy controls, the CDR3 'QG' motif was associated with a particular HLA allele. The study compared the TCRbeta repertoires of patients with CD4+ T-cell large granular lymphocyte leukemia against those of healthy blood donors. Flow cytometry performed on FACSCanto II or FACSVerse showed that the purified fractions had more than 95% purity among lymphocytes.

What the study reported, not specific to this receptor: Data were not HLA-matched; higher clonality in CD4+ versus CD8+ T-LGLL could reflect the relatively small sample size. Main leukemic clonotypes were private to each patient, although approximately 25% of the main leukemic clonotypes were found at low frequency in the non-leukemic repertoires of other patients. Compared with healthy CD4+ repertoires, CD4-sorted patient repertoires appeared more clonal, and this difference remained even after the putative leukemic clones were removed. TRBV06-family usage was enriched among the top patient clones (8/27) compared with healthy controls (2/35).

From cysteine to phenylalanine, the CDR3 is 16 amino acids long. Only the CDR3 DNA stays, 48 bases, in frame from base 1. V loses 1 base, J loses 4 bases, and the germline ends lie 16 bases apart. Based on the germline V gene, the CDR1 and CDR2 sequences are SGHVS and FQNEAQ. Healthy controls were roughly 40 blood donors whose buffy coats came from the Finnish Red Cross blood service. All TCR-sequenced material derived from peripheral blood: patient blood samples and healthy donor buffy coats. Peripheral blood mononuclear cells were isolated by Ficoll-Hypaque gradient centrifugation. CD4+ cells were purified magnetically from the buffy coats of healthy controls. Genomic DNA was extracted using the Gentra Puregene Cell and Tissue kit, and a Qubit 2.0 fluorometer was used to quantify it. A remark on this clone: No cognate antigen has been identified for it. Base qualities are not at hand, and no much larger clone is one base apart.

TCRbeta rearrangements were sequenced from genomic DNA using the immunoSEQ assay at survey resolution. Per the original workflow: A lowest detectable productive clonotype frequency of 2.59 x 10-5 was observed in the TCR sequencing data. Only productive TCRbeta rearrangements, meaning sequences that were complete and in-frame, were kept for the analyses. Clonality for each sample was calculated as Simpson clonality in the immunoSEQ Analyzer version 3.0. Based on frequency, clones were grouped as very rare, small, medium, large (1-20%) or hyperexpanded (>20%). Generation probabilities were estimated with OLGA 1.2.3, V-gene circos plots were made with VDJtools, specificities were looked up in VDJdb, and CDR3 motifs were identified with GLIPH. TCRdb retrieved this table from immuneACCESS and kept in-frame rearrangements only. Not all clones are present; in checked studies, unresolved V genes account for under half, and no reason is known for the remainder. From that table come the V and J calls and clone size; the DNA was used to work out D and trimming. The sample yields approximately 34,000 clones; around three quarters were counted once. Together, the top ten hold about 2.1% of the sample.

The source material was CD4+ T cells from blood buffy coats. This sequence originates from a human donor in good health. Recombination linked TRBV7-8 to TRBJ1-1; too little of a D gene remains to name it. The nucleotide sequence is TGTGCCAGCAGCTTAGGGGCCTGGGATTCTAGCACTGAAGCTTTCTTT. Translated, it reads CASSLGAWDSSTEAFF.